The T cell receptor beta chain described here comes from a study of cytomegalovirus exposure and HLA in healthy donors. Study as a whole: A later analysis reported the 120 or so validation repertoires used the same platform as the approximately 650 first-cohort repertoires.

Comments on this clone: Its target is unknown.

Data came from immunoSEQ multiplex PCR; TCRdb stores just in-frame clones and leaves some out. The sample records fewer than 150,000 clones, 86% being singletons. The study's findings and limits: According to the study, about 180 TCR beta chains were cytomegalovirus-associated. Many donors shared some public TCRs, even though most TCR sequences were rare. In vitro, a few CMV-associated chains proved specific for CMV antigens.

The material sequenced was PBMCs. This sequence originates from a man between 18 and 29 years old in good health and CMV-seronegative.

The CDR3 here is CAWRTLNQGTEAFF. The CDR3, as DNA: TGTGCCTGGCGAACCCTAAACCAGGGAACTGAAGCTTTCTTT. The chain carries TRBV30 and TRBJ1-1, with a weak D call TRBD1 (5 bases). The CDR3 has 14 residues. Germline CDR1 and CDR2: GTSNPN and SVGIG (reference sequence). Trimming took 5 bases from V and 5 from J, leaving 18 bases between them.